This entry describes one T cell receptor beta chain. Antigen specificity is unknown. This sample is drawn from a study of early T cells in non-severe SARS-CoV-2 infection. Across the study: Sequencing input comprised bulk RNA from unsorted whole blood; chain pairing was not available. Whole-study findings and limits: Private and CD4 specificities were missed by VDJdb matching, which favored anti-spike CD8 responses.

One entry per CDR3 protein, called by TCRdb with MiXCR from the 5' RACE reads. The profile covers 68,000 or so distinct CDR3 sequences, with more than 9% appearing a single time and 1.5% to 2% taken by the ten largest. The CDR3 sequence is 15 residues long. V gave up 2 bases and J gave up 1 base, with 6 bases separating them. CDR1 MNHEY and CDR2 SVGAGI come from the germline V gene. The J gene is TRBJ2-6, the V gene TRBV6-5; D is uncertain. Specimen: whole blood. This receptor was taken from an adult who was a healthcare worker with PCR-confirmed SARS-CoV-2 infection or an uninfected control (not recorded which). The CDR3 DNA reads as TGTGCCAGCAGTTACCGGGTATCTGGGGCCAACGTCCTGACTTTC. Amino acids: CASSYRVSGANVLTF.